This T cell receptor beta chain stems from a study of T cells in Graves' hyperthyroidism and ophthalmopathy. The study's findings and limits: Most thyroid clonotypes expanded above 0.001 appeared in blood too.

Stable hyperthyroidism: no ophthalmopathy progression over 18 months of follow-up. Hyperthyroidism patients were newly diagnosed, had disease duration under 2 months, and were aged 18 to 65 years. Fresh peripheral blood, roughly 9.3 ml, was the source of the PBMCs. Amplified TCR beta CDR3 regions came from RNA transcripts. An initial round of RT-PCR targeting the TCR CDR3 relied on the HTBI primer set. TCRdb redid the calling of the multiplex PCR reads with MiXCR, one entry per CDR3 protein. The data contain around 620,000 distinct CDR3 sequences, under 20% of them seen just once; the ten biggest clones take up 3.8%. CDR3 length: 12 residues. V lost 1 base and J 3 bases, leaving 4 bases between the germline ends. The germline V gene encodes CDR1 SGDLS and CDR2 YYNGEE. Concerning this clonotype itself: Its antigen remains unknown.

The TCR was taken from a woman in her 30s with Graves' hyperthyroidism. The chain uses TRBV9 and TRBJ1-1; no clear D. The specimen was blood. CDR3 DNA sequence: TGTGCCAGCAGCGTATCGGACACTGAAGCTTTCTTT. Residues: CASSVSDTEAFF. Combining the CDR3 with reference TRBV9 and TRBJ1-1 gives the whole variable domain DSGVTQTPKHLITATGQRVTLRCSPRSGDLSVYWYQQSLDQGLQFLIQYYNGEERAKGNILERFSAQQFPDLHSELNLSSLELGDSALYFCASSVSDTEAFFGQGTRLTVV.